The 25 T cell receptor beta chains below were found in one sample sequenced in a study of blood T cell repertoires in COVID-19. The method was immunoSEQ multiplex PCR; TCRdb's version includes in-frame clones alone and lacks a portion of them. This sample has tens of thousands of clones; nearly 90% occur once, and the top ten carry 9.3%. Input material: peripheral blood. The receptors derive from a human donor in a cohort sampled during active COVID-19.

This clone was recorded once. As DNA, the CDR3 is TGTGCCACCAGCAGAGACAGGGGACAAGAGACCCAGTACTTC. Protein sequence: CATSRDRGQETQYF. The V gene is TRBV15, the J gene TRBJ2-5; possibly TRBD1 for D (6 bases). This CDR3 spans 14 amino acids. Germline-derived CDR1 and CDR2 are LNHNV and YYDKDF (reference sequence). Trimming stripped 0 bases from V and 2 bases from J, with 7 bases between.

The V gene is TRBV7-6, the J gene TRBJ2-3, with 8 bases lining up with TRBD2. V lost 0 bases to trimming and J lost 3 bases; unmatched junction nucleotides: 5. Germline-derived CDR1 and CDR2 are SGHVS and FNYEAQ. CDR3 length: 16 amino acids. The CDR3 DNA follows: TGTGCCAGCAGCTTAGCGCCAGCGGGAGTGACAGATACGCAGTATTTT. It encodes CASSLAPAGVTDTQYF.

V usage is TRBV7-2 and J usage is TRBJ2-7, with 11 nucleotides matching TRBD2. The trim removed 6 bases at V and 4 bases at J, leaving 8 bases unmatched. CDR1 SGHTA and CDR2 FQGNSA come from the germline V gene. The CDR3 is 15 amino acids. The CDR3 here is CASSLTSGITYEQYF. The CDR3 nucleotides read TGTGCCAGCAGTTTGACTAGCGGGATCACGTACGAGCAGTACTTC.

V gene TRBV11-2 combines with J gene TRBJ2-7; D is uncertain. The ends were cut back, 5 bases at V and 6 bases at J, with 14 bases in the middle. CDR3 length: 13 residues. The V gene's germline CDR1 is SGHAT and CDR2 FQNNGV. This chain's CDR3 is CASSAVESGEQYF. CDR3 in DNA: TGTGCCAGCAGCGCCGTGGAGTCCGGCGAGCAGTACTTC.

This clone was detected only once. The V and J genes are TRBV7-8 and TRBJ2-1; 11 nucleotides line up with TRBD2. In germline, CDR1 is SGHVS, CDR2 FQNEAQ. The V gene end was trimmed by 5 bases and the J gene end by 1 base; junction bases not matched to a gene: 7. CDR3 length equals 17 residues. The CDR3, as DNA: TGTGCCAGCAGCCCACGACTAGCGGGAAGTTCCTACAATGAGCAGTTCTTC. Amino acids: CASSPRLAGSSYNEQFF.

The chain's CDR3 is CASSYYPGQGEDTQYF. CDR3 nucleotide sequence: TGTGCCAGCAGTTACTATCCGGGACAGGGGGAAGATACGCAGTATTTT. The V and J genes are TRBV6-5 and TRBJ2-3; TRBD1 matches 11 bases. The CDR3 is 16 amino acids. In germline, CDR1 is MNHEY, CDR2 SVGAGI. With V trimmed by 1 base and J by 5 bases, 5 bases remained unmatched.

The rearrangement joins TRBV25-1 to TRBJ2-3; tentative D call: TRBD1 (6 bases). This CDR3 is 15 amino acids long. Germline V gene lookup returns CDR1 MGHDK and CDR2 SYGVNS. V shed 5 bases and J shed 4 bases, with 16 bases lying between them. Here the CDR3 reads CASSQGQRQADTQYF. The CDR3 DNA reads TGTGCCAGCAGTCAAGGACAGAGGCAGGCAGATACGCAGTATTTT.

This clone was counted a single time. V and J are TRBV19 and TRBJ1-2; no definite D call. This CDR3 spans 14 amino acids. Trimming shortened V by 4 bases and J by 8 bases, and 17 bases separated the two germline ends. The germline CDR1 and CDR2 sequences are LNHDA and SQIVND (reference sequence). CDR3 nucleotide sequence: TGTGCCAGTAGTACGGCCGAGGCCGTAGGCGGCTACACCTTC. Its protein is CASSTAEAVGGYTF.

CDR3 in DNA: TGCAGCGTGGGAGGGCGAATCCCCTACGAGCAGTACTTC. Encoded protein: CSVGGRIPYEQYF. This chain links TRBV29-1 with TRBJ2-7; 7 bases map to TRBD2. The CDR3 consists of 13 residues. The germline CDR1 and CDR2 sequences are SQVTM and ANQGSEA. Losses at the gene ends were 6 bases for V and 2 bases for J; bases not matched to a gene: 7.

The V call is TRBV7-8, the J call TRBJ2-7, with TRBD1 matching 9 bases. The V and J ends lost 2 bases and 3 bases, in that order; junction bases with no gene match: 2. Germline lookup yields CDR1 SGHVS and CDR2 FQNEAQ. The CDR3 loop spans 14 amino acids. CDR3: CASSLRDRVYEQYF. DNA of the CDR3: TGTGCCAGCAGCTTAAGGGACAGGGTCTACGAGCAGTACTTC.

V is TRBV6-5 and J is TRBJ1-2, with 7 positions matching TRBD1. The V gene end was trimmed by 5 bases and the J gene end by 8 bases; junction bases not matched to a gene: 5. CDR1 and CDR2 from the germline V gene are MNHEY and SVGAGI. This CDR3 has 12 residues. The CDR3 is CASSTGVRGYTF. Here the CDR3 DNA reads TGTGCCAGCAGTACAGGGGTACGCGGCTACACCTTC.

In DNA form, the CDR3 reads TGTGCCAGCAGGACTAGCGGGAGCACAGATACGCAGTATTTT. Its protein product is CASRTSGSTDTQYF. The chain combines TRBV6-5 with TRBJ2-3; 10 nucleotides agree with TRBD2. Germline V gives CDR1 MNHEY, CDR2 SVGAGI. V was pared by 6 bases and J by 0 bases, with 0 bases of the junction left unmatched. The CDR3 sequence is 14 residues long.

The chain combines TRBV5-1 with TRBJ1-2; D unclear. The germline V gene has CDR1 SGHRS and CDR2 YFSETQ. Trimming left V 0 bases short and J 7 bases short, with 7 bases between. This CDR3 is built from 12 residues. The CDR3 is CASSLERGGYTF. The CDR3 nucleotides read TGCGCCAGCAGCTTGGAACGGGGTGGCTACACCTTC.

The V call is TRBV2, the J call TRBJ2-1, with D perhaps TRBD1 (5 bases). Trimming stripped 9 bases from V and 7 bases from J, with 16 bases between. Germline-derived CDR1 and CDR2 are SNHLY and FYNNEI. The CDR3 runs 13 residues. Written as DNA, the CDR3 is TGTGCCAGTATTAAGGTTAGGGGTAATGAGCAGTTCTTC. Translation: CASIKVRGNEQFF.

The chain has TRBV14 and TRBJ1-1, with 7 bases fitting TRBD1. Germline CDR1 SGHDN, CDR2 FVKESK. This CDR3 comprises 17 residues. J lost 1 base, V lost 2 bases, and 10 bases had no gene match. The CDR3 DNA is TGTGCCAGCAGCCAAAGGTTCAGGGGACAGCAGAACACTGAAGCTTTCTTT. Translating gives CASSQRFRGQQNTEAFF.

The gene calls are TRBV20-1 and TRBJ2-5; 10 bases fit TRBD2. Germline V CDR1 and CDR2: DFQATT, SNEGSKA (reference sequence). J was trimmed by 2 bases and V by 3 bases; bases with no gene match: 9. The length of the CDR3 is 16 residues. The CDR3 protein is CSASHQLAGLQETQYF. The CDR3, as DNA: TGCAGTGCTAGTCATCAACTAGCGGGGTTACAAGAGACCCAGTACTTC.

The chain combines TRBV3-1 (or the pseudogene TRBV3-2) with TRBJ2-1; TRBD2 matches 8 bases. CDR1 and CDR2 (germline): LGHDT, YNNKEL (reference sequence). V shed 3 bases, J shed 8 bases, and the junction held 3 bases outside the gene matches. The CDR3 spans 13 residues. This CDR3 reads CASSHLRGDEQFF. As DNA, the CDR3 is TGTGCCAGCAGCCACTTGCGGGGGGATGAGCAGTTCTTC.

This sequence joins TRBV11-2 and TRBJ2-3, with 13 bases fitting TRBD2. CDR3 size: 15 residues. Germline V gene sequence: CDR1 SGHAT, CDR2 FQNNGV. Trimming took 5 bases from V and 5 from J; bases not matched to a gene: 4. CDR3 bases: TGTGCCAGCAGCCCCACTAGCGGGGGGGGAGATACGCAGTATTTT. This codes for CASSPTSGGGDTQYF. Variable domain in full (rest from reference TRBV11-2 and TRBJ2-3): EAGVAQSPRYKIIEKRQSVAFWCNPISGHATLYWYQQILGQGPKLLIQFQNNGVVDDSQLPKDRFSAERLKGVDSTLKIQPAKLEDSAVYLCASSPTSGGGDTQYFGPGTRLTVL.

This rearrangement joins TRBV6-4 to TRBJ2-1; 14 bases are a match to TRBD2. V was clipped by 8 bases and J by 9 bases; unmatched bases: 12. The CDR3 has 16 residues. Per germline, CDR1 MRHNA and CDR2 SNTAGT. CDR3 DNA: TGTGCCAGCGGGACTAGCGGGAGCGAGAAACTTAGTGAGCAGTTCTTC. Protein: CASGTSGSEKLSEQFF.

The chain joins TRBV6-1 to TRBJ2-7; 10 bases are shared with TRBD1. The V and J ends lost 3 bases and 0 bases, in that order; junction bases with no gene match: 5. This CDR3 has 16 residues. Germline V gene lookup returns CDR1 MNHNS and CDR2 SASEGT. The CDR3, as DNA: TGTGCCAGCAGTGACCTCCGGGACAGGGGCTCCTACGAGCAGTACTTC. It specifies CASSDLRDRGSYEQYF.

The rearrangement uses TRBV11-2 and TRBJ1-1; 7 nucleotides line up with TRBD1. Looked up from germline, CDR1 is SGHAT and CDR2 is FQNNGV. Unmatched junction bases numbered 7, after V lost 4 bases and J lost 5 bases. The CDR3 is 14 amino acids. This CDR3 reads CASSSPTGQTEAFF. The CDR3 nucleotides read TGTGCCAGCAGCTCCCCGACAGGGCAAACTGAAGCTTTCTTT.

The chain has TRBV19 and TRBJ1-1, with 8 bases that match TRBD1. This CDR3 spans 15 amino acids. Germline CDR1 LNHDA, CDR2 SQIVND (reference sequence). Trimming removed 4 bases from V and 7 bases from J; junction bases left unmatched: 11. In DNA, the CDR3 is TGTGCCAGTAGTACCCTGACAGGGGTGGGCGGTGAAGCTTTCTTT. Translating it yields CASSTLTGVGGEAFF.

The chain recombines TRBV19 with TRBJ1-1; TRBD1 matches at 8 bases. Germline CDR1 and CDR2: LNHDA and SQIVND (reference sequence). J lost 0 bases, V lost 2 bases, and 8 bases had no gene match. The CDR3 spans 17 residues. DNA of the CDR3: TGTGCCAGTAGTATACAGGCCAGGGGGCACATGAACACTGAAGCTTTCTTT. It translates to CASSIQARGHMNTEAFF.

This clone is a singleton in its sample. V is TRBV7-3 and J is TRBJ1-1; a weak D match, TRBD1 (5 bases). V lost 0 bases to trimming and J lost 2 bases, with 19 bases between them. This CDR3 has 18 amino acids. Germline assignment: CDR1 SGHTA and CDR2 FQGTGA. In nucleotides, the CDR3 is TGTGCCAGCAGCTTAACGGGCACAATAAGGGGAAAAAACACTGAAGCTTTCTTT. Translation gives CASSLTGTIRGKNTEAFF.

The chain uses TRBV13 and TRBJ2-3, with 13 bases lining up with TRBD2. The CDR3 spans 18 residues. The junction had 6 bases not matched to a gene; V was cut back by 3 bases and J by 0 bases. Germline assignment: CDR1 PRHDT and CDR2 FYEKMQ (reference sequence). Here the CDR3 reads CASSFRTSGGTSTDTQYF. For the CDR3, the DNA is TGTGCCAGCAGCTTCCGGACTAGCGGGGGAACTAGCACAGATACGCAGTATTTT.